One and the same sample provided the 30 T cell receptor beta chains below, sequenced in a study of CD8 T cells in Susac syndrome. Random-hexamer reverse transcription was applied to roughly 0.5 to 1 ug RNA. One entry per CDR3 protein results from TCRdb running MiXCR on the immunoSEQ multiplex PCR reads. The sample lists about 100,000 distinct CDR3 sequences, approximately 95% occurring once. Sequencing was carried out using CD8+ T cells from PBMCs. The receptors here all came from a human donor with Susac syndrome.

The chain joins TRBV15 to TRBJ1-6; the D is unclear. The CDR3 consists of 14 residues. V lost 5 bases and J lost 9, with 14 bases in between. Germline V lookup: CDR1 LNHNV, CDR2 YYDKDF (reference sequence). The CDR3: CATSPSLDASPLHF. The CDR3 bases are TGTGCCACCAGCCCAAGCCTGGATGCTTCACCCCTCCACTTT.

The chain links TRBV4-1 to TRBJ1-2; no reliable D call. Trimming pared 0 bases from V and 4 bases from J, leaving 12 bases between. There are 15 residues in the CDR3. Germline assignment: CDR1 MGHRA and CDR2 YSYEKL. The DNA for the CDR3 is TGCGCCAGCAGCCAAGATCGGGTGGGTCTCTATGGCTACACCTTC. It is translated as CASSQDRVGLYGYTF.

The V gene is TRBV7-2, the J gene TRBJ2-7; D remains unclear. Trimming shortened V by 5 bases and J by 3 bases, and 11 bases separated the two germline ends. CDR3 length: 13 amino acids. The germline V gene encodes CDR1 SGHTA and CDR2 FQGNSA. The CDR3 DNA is TGTGCCAGCAGCCCCATTTTTGGCTACGAGCAGTACTTC. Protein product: CASSPIFGYEQYF.

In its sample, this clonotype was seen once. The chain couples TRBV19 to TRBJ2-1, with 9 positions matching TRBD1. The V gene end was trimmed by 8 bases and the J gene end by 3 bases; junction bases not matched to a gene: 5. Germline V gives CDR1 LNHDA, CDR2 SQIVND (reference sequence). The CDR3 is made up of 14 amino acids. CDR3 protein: CASGRTGDYNEQFF. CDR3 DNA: TGTGCCAGTGGAAGGACAGGGGACTACAATGAGCAGTTCTTC.

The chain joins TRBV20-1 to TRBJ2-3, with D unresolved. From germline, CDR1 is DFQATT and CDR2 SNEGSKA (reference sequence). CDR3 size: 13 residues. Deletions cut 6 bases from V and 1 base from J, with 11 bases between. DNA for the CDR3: TGCAGTGCCCTCGACCCAGGCACAGATACGCAGTATTTT. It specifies CSALDPGTDTQYF.

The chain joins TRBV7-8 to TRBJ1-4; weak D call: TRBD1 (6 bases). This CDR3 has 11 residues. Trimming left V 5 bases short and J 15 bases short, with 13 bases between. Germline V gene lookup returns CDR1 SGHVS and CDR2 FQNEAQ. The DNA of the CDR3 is TGTGCCAGCAGCACCGGGGACAAAATGTTTTTT. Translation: CASSTGDKMFF.

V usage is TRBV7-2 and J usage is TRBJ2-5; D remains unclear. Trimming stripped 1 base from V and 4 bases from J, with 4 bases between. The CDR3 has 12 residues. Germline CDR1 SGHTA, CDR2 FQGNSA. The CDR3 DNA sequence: TGTGCCAGCAGCTTAGACGTAGAGACCCAGTACTTC. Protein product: CASSLDVETQYF. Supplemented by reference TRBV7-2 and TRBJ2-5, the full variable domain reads GAGVSQSPSNKVTEKGKDVELRCDPISGHTALYWYRQSLGQGLEFLIYFQGNSAPDKSGLPSDRFSAERTGGSVSTLTIQRTQQEDSAVYLCASSLDVETQYFGPGTRLLVL.

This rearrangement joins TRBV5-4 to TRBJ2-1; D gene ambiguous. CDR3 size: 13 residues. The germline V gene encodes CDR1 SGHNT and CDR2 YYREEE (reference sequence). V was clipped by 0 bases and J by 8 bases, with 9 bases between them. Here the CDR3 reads CASSLEQLDEQFF. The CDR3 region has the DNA TGTGCCAGCAGCTTGGAGCAGCTCGATGAGCAGTTCTTC.

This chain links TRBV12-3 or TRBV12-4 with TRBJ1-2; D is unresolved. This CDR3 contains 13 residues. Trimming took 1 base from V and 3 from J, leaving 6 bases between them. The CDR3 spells CASSLGADYGYTF. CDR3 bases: TGTGCCAGCAGTTTAGGGGCGGACTATGGCTACACCTTC.

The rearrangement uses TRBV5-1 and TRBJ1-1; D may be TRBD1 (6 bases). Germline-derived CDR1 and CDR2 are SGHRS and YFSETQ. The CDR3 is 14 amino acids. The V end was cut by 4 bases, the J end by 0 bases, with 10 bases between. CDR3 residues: CASSADSLNTEAFF. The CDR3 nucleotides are TGCGCCAGCAGCGCGGACAGCCTGAACACTGAAGCTTTCTTT.

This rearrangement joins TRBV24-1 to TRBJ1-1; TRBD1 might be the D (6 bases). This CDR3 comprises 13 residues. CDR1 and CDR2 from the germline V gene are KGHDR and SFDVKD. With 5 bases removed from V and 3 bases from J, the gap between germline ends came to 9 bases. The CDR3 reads CATSGQADTEAFF. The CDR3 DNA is TGTGCCACCAGTGGACAGGCTGACACTGAAGCTTTCTTT.

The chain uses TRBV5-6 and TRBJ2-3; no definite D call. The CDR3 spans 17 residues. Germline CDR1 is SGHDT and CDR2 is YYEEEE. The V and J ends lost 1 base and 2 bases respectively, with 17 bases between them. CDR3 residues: CASSLSLAVRTTDTQYF. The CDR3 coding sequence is TGTGCCAGCAGCTTGAGTCTTGCGGTGCGGACCACAGATACGCAGTATTTT.

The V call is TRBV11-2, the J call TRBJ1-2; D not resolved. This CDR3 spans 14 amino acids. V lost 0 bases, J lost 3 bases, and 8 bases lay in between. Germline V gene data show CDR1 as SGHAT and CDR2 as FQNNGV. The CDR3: CASSLDGTDYGYTF. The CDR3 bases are TGTGCCAGCAGCTTAGATGGTACTGACTATGGCTACACCTTC.

The CDR3 region has the DNA TGTGCCAGCAGGGACACTGAAGCTTTCTTT. It translates to CASRDTEAFF. The rearrangement uses TRBV28 and TRBJ1-1; no firm D call. The CDR3 is 10 amino acids. The V end was cut by 6 bases, the J end by 3 bases, with 2 bases between. Germline CDR1 reads MDHEN; CDR2 reads SYDVKM.

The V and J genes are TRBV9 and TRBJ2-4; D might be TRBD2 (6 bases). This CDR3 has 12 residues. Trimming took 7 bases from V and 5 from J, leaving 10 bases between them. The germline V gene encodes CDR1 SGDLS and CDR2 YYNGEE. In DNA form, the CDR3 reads TGTGCCAGCGGGACGGGAGAAAACATTCAGTACTTC. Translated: CASGTGENIQYF.

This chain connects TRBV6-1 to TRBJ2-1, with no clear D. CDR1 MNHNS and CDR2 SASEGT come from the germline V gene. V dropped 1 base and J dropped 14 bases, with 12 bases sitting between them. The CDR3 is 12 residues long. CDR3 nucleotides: TGTGCCAGCAGTGAAGACATTAGAAAGAAGTTCTTC. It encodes CASSEDIRKKFF.

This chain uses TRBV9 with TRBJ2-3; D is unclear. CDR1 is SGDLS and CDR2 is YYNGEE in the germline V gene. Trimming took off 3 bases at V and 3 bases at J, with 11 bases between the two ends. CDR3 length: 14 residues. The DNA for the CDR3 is TGTGCCAGCAGCGCGGACCCTCTTACAGATACGCAGTATTTT. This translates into CASSADPLTDTQYF.

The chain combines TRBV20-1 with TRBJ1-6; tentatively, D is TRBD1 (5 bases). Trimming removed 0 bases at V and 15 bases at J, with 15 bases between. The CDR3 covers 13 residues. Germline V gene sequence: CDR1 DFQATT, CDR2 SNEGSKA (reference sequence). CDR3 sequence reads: CSAREMGGERLHF. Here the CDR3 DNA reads TGCAGTGCTAGAGAGATGGGGGGGGAACGCCTCCACTTT.

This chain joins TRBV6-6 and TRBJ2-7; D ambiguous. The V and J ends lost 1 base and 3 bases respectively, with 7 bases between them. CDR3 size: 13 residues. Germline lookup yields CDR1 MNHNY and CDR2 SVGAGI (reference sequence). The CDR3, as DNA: TGTGCCAGCAGTTACTTAGGCTTCTACGAGCAGTACTTC. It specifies CASSYLGFYEQYF.

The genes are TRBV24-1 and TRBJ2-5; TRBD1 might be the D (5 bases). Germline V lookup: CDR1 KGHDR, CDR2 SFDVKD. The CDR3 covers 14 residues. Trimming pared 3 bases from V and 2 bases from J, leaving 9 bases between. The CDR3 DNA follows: TGTGCCACCAGTGATACAGGTCTTCAAGAGACCCAGTACTTC. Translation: CATSDTGLQETQYF.

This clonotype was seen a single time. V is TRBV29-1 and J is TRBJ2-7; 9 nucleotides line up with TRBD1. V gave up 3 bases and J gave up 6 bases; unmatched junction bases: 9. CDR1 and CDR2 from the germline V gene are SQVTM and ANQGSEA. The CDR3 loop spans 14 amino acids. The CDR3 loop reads CSVEFGTGTREQYF. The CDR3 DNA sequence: TGCAGCGTTGAGTTCGGGACAGGGACCCGCGAGCAGTACTTC.

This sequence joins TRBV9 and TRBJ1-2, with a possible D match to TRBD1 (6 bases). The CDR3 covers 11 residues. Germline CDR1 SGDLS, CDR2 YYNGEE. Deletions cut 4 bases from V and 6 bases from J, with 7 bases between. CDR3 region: CASSRGNGYTF. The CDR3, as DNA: TGTGCCAGCAGCAGGGGGAATGGCTACACCTTC.

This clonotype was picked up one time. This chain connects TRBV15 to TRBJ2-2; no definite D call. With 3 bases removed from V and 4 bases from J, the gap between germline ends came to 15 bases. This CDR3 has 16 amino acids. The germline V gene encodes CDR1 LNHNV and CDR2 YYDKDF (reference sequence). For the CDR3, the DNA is TGTGCCACCAGCAGTCCAAGGCTAGGCATCACCGGGGAGCTGTTTTTT. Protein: CATSSPRLGITGELFF.

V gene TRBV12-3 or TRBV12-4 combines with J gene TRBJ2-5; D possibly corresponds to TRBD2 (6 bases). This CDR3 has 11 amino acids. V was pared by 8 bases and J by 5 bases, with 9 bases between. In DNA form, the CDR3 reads TGTGCCAGCGCCGCGGGGGAGACCCAGTACTTC. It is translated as CASAAGETQYF.

The CDR3 loop is CSVARLEGNEQFF. Written as DNA, the CDR3 is TGCAGCGTTGCTAGACTTGAGGGCAATGAGCAGTTCTTC. The chain employs TRBV29-1 and TRBJ2-1; D possibly corresponds to TRBD2 (5 bases). CDR1 is SQVTM, CDR2 ANQGSEA, per germline. This CDR3 has 13 amino acids. Trimming pared 4 bases from V and 6 bases from J, leaving 13 bases between.

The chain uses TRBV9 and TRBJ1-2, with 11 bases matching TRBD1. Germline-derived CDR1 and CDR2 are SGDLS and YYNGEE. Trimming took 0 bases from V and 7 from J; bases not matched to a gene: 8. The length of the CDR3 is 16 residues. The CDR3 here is CASSVEGTGGYSGYTF. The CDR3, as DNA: TGTGCCAGCAGCGTAGAGGGGACAGGGGGATACAGTGGCTACACCTTC.

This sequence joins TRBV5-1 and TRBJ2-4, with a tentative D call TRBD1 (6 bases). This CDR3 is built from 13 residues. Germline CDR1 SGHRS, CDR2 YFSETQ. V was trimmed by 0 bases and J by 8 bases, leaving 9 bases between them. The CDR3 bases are TGCGCCAGCAGCTTGGGCGCAGGGGACATTCAGTACTTC. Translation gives CASSLGAGDIQYF.

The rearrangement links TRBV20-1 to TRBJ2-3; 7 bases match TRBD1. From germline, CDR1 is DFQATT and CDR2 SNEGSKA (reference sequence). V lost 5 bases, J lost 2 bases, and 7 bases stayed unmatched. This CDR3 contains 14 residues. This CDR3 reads CSAQDRVATDTQYF. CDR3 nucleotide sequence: TGCAGTGCTCAAGACAGGGTAGCCACAGATACGCAGTATTTT.

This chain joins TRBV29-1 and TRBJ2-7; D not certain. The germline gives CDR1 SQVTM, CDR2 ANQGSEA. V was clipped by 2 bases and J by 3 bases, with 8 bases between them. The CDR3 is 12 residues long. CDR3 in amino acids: CSVELDGYEQYF. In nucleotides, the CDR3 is TGCAGCGTTGAATTAGACGGCTACGAGCAGTACTTC.

CDR3: CASSQDTDTQYF. The CDR3 DNA sequence: TGCGCCAGCAGCCAAGATACAGATACGCAGTATTTT. The V and J genes are TRBV4-1 and TRBJ2-3; no definite D call. Germline V gene sequence: CDR1 MGHRA, CDR2 YSYEKL. V lost 0 bases and J 3 bases, leaving 1 base between the germline ends. The CDR3 is 12 residues long.